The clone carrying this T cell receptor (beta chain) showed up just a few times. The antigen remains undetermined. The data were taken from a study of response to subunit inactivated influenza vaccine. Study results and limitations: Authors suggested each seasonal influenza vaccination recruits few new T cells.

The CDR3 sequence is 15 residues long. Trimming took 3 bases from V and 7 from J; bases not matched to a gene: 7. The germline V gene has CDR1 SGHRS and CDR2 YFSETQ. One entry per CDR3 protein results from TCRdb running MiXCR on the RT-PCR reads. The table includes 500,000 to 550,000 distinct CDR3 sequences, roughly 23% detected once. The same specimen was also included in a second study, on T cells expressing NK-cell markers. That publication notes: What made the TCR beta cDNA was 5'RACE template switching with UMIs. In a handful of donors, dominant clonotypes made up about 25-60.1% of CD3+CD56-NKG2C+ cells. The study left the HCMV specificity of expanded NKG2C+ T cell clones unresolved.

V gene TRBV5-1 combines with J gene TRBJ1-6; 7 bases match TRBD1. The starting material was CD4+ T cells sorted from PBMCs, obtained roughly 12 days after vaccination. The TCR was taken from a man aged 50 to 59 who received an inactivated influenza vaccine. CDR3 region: CASSWGTGDNSPLHF. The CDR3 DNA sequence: TGCGCCAGCAGCTGGGGAACAGGGGACAATTCACCCCTCCACTTT.